A selection of T cell receptor beta chains follows, all from one sample in a study of response to subunit inactivated influenza vaccine. TCRdb re-called the RT-PCR reads with MiXCR, one entry per CDR3 protein. The sample holds 650,000 to 800,000 distinct CDR3 sequences, around 18% seen once. The sequenced sample was PBMCs from blood, obtained 4 to 6 days after vaccination. The receptor source for this set is a man in his fifties who received an inactivated influenza vaccine. Each CDR3 is given with its conserved first and last residue. Each record gives: CDR3 protein, CDR3 DNA, V gene, clone size, D gene, J gene. The D gene is left open where the match is weak. Size tells how often a clone was seen (once, few, many) or the class of an expanded clone, and some rows leave it out.

cdr3_aa: CASSGGRVTQETQYF
cdr3_nt: TGTGCCAGCAGCGGAGGGAGGGTAACACAAGAGACCCAGTACTTC
v_call: TRBV7-9
clone_size: -
d_call: TRBD2
j_call: TRBJ2-5

cdr3_aa: CASSLAEPSTSRRTF
cdr3_nt: TGTGCCAGCAGCTTAGCGGAGCCGTCGACTAGCCGGCGGACCTTC
v_call: TRBV7-9
clone_size: -
d_call: TRBD2
j_call: TRBJ2-1

cdr3_aa: CASNWGLNEQFF
cdr3_nt: TGTGCCAGCAATTGGGGACTAAATGAGCAGTTCTTC
v_call: TRBV2
clone_size: -
d_call: TRBD2
j_call: TRBJ2-1

cdr3_aa: CASSFDSNSYEQYF
cdr3_nt: TGTGCCAGCAGTTTCGACAGTAACTCCTACGAGCAGTACTTC
v_call: TRBV12-3/TRBV12-4
clone_size: few
d_call: -
j_call: TRBJ2-7

cdr3_aa: CASRTGQGAGTEAFF
cdr3_nt: TGTGCCAGCAGAACCGGACAGGGGGCGGGTACTGAAGCTTTCTTT
v_call: TRBV7-2
clone_size: few
d_call: TRBD1
j_call: TRBJ1-1

cdr3_aa: CASSPTSGSFGEQFF
cdr3_nt: TGTGCCAGCAGTCCTACTAGCGGGAGTTTCGGTGAGCAGTTCTTC
v_call: TRBV12-3/TRBV12-4
clone_size: many
d_call: TRBD2
j_call: TRBJ2-1

cdr3_aa: CASSPQAGSYEQYF
cdr3_nt: TGTGCCAGCTCACCACAAGCGGGAAGCTACGAGCAGTACTTC
v_call: TRBV18
clone_size: many
d_call: TRBD2
j_call: TRBJ2-7

cdr3_aa: CASSLLPGKTYNSPLHF
cdr3_nt: TGTGCCAGCAGCTTATTGCCGGGAAAGACCTATAATTCACCCCTCCACTTT
v_call: TRBV7-6
clone_size: few
d_call: -
j_call: TRBJ1-6

cdr3_aa: CASSLGTASGYEQYF
cdr3_nt: TGTGCCAGCAGCTTAGGTACCGCTAGCGGGTACGAGCAGTACTTC
v_call: TRBV11-2
clone_size: few
d_call: TRBD2
j_call: TRBJ2-7

cdr3_aa: CASSLMSSDTRGEQFF
cdr3_nt: TGTGCCAGCAGTTTAATGTCTAGCGATACTCGGGGGGAGCAGTTCTTC
v_call: TRBV28
clone_size: few
d_call: -
j_call: TRBJ2-1

cdr3_aa: CASSLGTAETQYF
cdr3_nt: TGTGCCAGCAGCCTAGGGACAGCTGAGACCCAGTACTTC
v_call: TRBV7-6
clone_size: many
d_call: TRBD1
j_call: TRBJ2-5

cdr3_aa: CASRTDRAAFF
cdr3_nt: TGTGCCAGTAGAACCGACAGGGCCGCGTTCTTC
v_call: TRBV19
clone_size: -
d_call: TRBD1
j_call: TRBJ2-1

cdr3_aa: CASSQAFNYWDRDPFSGANVLTF
cdr3_nt: TGTGCCAGCAGCCAAGCCTTTAATTATTGGGACAGGGACCCTTTCTCTGGGGCCAACGTCCTGACTTTC
v_call: TRBV14
clone_size: few
d_call: TRBD1
j_call: TRBJ2-6

cdr3_aa: CASSLEGTDAYEQYF
cdr3_nt: TGCGCCAGCAGCTTGGAGGGGACGGACGCCTACGAGCAGTACTTC
v_call: TRBV5-1
clone_size: -
d_call: -
j_call: TRBJ2-7

cdr3_aa: CASSPPGKGPTGYNEQFF
cdr3_nt: TGTGCCAGCAGCCCCCCCGGCAAAGGCCCAACGGGGTACAATGAGCAGTTCTTC
v_call: TRBV7-8
clone_size: few
d_call: -
j_call: TRBJ2-1

cdr3_aa: CASSLPAVGEYTF
cdr3_nt: TGTGCCAGCAGCTTACCAGCGGTAGGAGAGTACACCTTC
v_call: TRBV7-2
clone_size: -
d_call: -
j_call: TRBJ1-2

cdr3_aa: CASSITSGGEGEQFF
cdr3_nt: TGTGCCAGCAGCATAACTAGCGGGGGTGAAGGCGAGCAGTTCTTC
v_call: TRBV6-4
clone_size: few
d_call: TRBD2
j_call: TRBJ2-1

cdr3_aa: CASSQTGANEKLFF
cdr3_nt: TGTGCCAGCAGCCAGACAGGAGCTAATGAAAAACTGTTTTTT
v_call: TRBV2
clone_size: -
d_call: -
j_call: TRBJ1-4

cdr3_aa: CASGRYTDTQYF
cdr3_nt: TGTGCCAGCGGTCGTTATACAGATACGCAGTATTTT
v_call: TRBV12-3/TRBV12-4
clone_size: few
d_call: -
j_call: TRBJ2-3

cdr3_aa: CASSLGQGVQETQYF
cdr3_nt: TGCGCCAGCAGCTTGGGACAGGGGGTACAAGAGACCCAGTACTTC
v_call: TRBV5-1
clone_size: -
d_call: TRBD1
j_call: TRBJ2-5

cdr3_aa: CASSFEGHSSYEQYF
cdr3_nt: TGTGCCAGCAGCTTCGAGGGACACTCGTCCTACGAGCAGTACTTC
v_call: TRBV11-2
clone_size: -
d_call: -
j_call: TRBJ2-7

cdr3_aa: CASSYSGYTQYF
cdr3_nt: TGTGCCAGCAGTTATTCTGGATATACGCAGTATTTT
v_call: TRBV6-2/TRBV6-3
clone_size: -
d_call: -
j_call: TRBJ2-3

cdr3_aa: CAWKWAANEKLFF
cdr3_nt: TGTGCCTGGAAATGGGCGGCGAATGAAAAACTGTTTTTT
v_call: TRBV30
clone_size: -
d_call: -
j_call: TRBJ1-4